By share of the sample, the clone carrying this T cell receptor (beta chain) is medium-sized. Its antigen is currently unknown. The data stem from a study of OX40 agonist ivuxolimab in advanced cancers. The overall study: Patients were roughly 83% male with ages about 20 to 79, mean roughly 55.

Study-wide findings and caveats: Clonal expansion among partial responders at 0.1-3.0 mg/kg ranked near the lowest.

Drawing of blood for sampling happened at baseline, at cycle 4 day 1, and at cycle 7 day 1. Clones were sequenced by immunoSEQ multiplex PCR, and TCRdb holds only the in-frame ones, with some missing. Seen here are about 46,000 clones, almost 90% observed once, and the top ten hold around 3.5%. The V end lost 2 bases, the J end lost 0 bases, and 8 bases lay between the germline ends. CDR1 and CDR2 (germline): SGHKS, YYEKEE (reference sequence). The CDR3 contains 14 residues. The specimen was CD4+ or CD8+ T cells sorted from blood, collected in a trial of the OX40 agonist ivuxolimab. J is TRBJ1-1 and V is TRBV5-5; D remains ambiguous. This sequence originates from an adult with an advanced solid tumor such as melanoma, head and neck, liver or kidney cancer. The CDR3 is CASSLRNLNTEAFF. The CDR3 bases are TGTGCCAGCAGCTTAAGAAACCTGAACACTGAAGCTTTCTTT.